Here is one T cell receptor beta chain with its context. Germline CDR1 reads SGDLS; CDR2 reads YYNGEE. This CDR3 contains 15 residues. Losses at the gene ends were 0 bases for V and 4 bases for J; bases not matched to a gene: 2. The data derive from a study of OX40 agonist ivuxolimab in advanced cancers. Profiled with immunoSEQ multiplex PCR; TCRdb holds only in-frame clones, not every one. Here the sample spans 20,000 to 25,000 clones, 70% to 90% being singletons. This specimen was CD4+ or CD8+ T cells sorted from blood, taken in a trial of the OX40 agonist ivuxolimab. The chain combines TRBV9 with TRBJ1-1; 11 bases map to TRBD1. This clonotype was sampled from an adult with an advanced solid tumor such as melanoma, head and neck, liver or kidney cancer. DNA of the CDR3: TGTGCCAGCAGCGTAGAGGACAGGGGGCTCACTGAAGCTTTCTTT. This translates into CASSVEDRGLTEAFF.